This T cell receptor (beta chain) was recovered during a study of post-analysis software for immune sequencing data. For the study at large: Relapsing-remitting, secondary progressive and progressive-relapsing courses of multiple sclerosis were included. Study conclusions and caveats: Significantly decreased normalized Chao1 diversity was recorded for multiple sclerosis patients relative to controls.

The authors incorporated unique molecular identifiers into the TCR beta cDNA libraries. TCRdb re-called the PCR reads with MiXCR, one entry per CDR3 protein. The sample includes roughly 730,000 distinct CDR3 sequences, around 27% of them seen just once. Of note for this clonotype: Its antigen is unidentified. The junction does not match germline at one end; this may be a read error.

The sequenced material came from blood. This sequence was found in a girl between 10 and 17 years old with multiple sclerosis.

CDR3 nucleotides: TGTGCCAGCAGCCAAGACCCCAGGAGTGGAGATGCGCAGTATTTT. This gives the protein CASSQDPRSGDAQYF. The rearrangement uses TRBV3-1 and TRBJ2-3, with no clear D. The germline V gene has CDR1 LGHDT and CDR2 YNNKEL (reference sequence). The CDR3 spans 15 residues.